This T cell receptor beta chain was captured by sequencing in a study of blood T cells in healthy people across ages. The use of a sample-barcoded 5' primer and a J-beta primer mix characterized a second PCR of roughly 6 to 12 cycles. TCRdb reprocessed the 5' RACE reads via MiXCR and lists one record per CDR3 protein. The sample records more than 450,000 distinct CDR3 sequences, 25% to 35% being singletons. The CDR3 is 15 residues long. Germline CDR1 and CDR2: LNHDA and SQIVND (reference sequence). Another study also made use of these data, one on T cells of mothers and their children.

The sequence came from a boy between 2 and 10 years old in good health. The sample taken for sequencing was blood. The chain uses TRBV19 and TRBJ2-5, with D possibly being TRBD2 (6 bases). The J call may not be correct, given that the DNA end is closer to TRBJ2-1. Here the CDR3 reads CASSIRDLPRNEQFF. The CDR3, as DNA: TGTGCCAGTAGTATCCGGGACTTGCCTAGGAATGAGCAGTTCTTC.